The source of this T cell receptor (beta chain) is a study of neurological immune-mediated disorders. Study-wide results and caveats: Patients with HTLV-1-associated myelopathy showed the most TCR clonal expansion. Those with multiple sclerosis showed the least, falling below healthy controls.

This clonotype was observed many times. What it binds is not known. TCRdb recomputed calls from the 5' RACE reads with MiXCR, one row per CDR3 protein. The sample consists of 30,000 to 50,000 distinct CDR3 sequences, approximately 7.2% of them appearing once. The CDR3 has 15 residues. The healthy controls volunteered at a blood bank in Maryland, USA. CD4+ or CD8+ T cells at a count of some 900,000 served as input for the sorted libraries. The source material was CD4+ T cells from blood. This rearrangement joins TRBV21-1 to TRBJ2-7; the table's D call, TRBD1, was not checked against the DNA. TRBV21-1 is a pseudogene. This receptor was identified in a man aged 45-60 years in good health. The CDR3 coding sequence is TGTGCCAGCAGCAAAGCTCGGGACAGCTCCTACGAGCAGTACTTC. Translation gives CASSKARDSSYEQYF.